This TCR beta chain was sequenced during a study of memory CD8 T cells in hepatitis C reinfection. Study in general: A couple of donors resolved primary infection, then developed chronic reinfection. Samples at peak reinfection came 3 to 8 weeks post-detection. HCV reinfection meant a positive HCV RNA test after two negative tests at least 60 days apart.

Time point noted: peak reinfection, 3 to 8 weeks after reinfection detection. No in vitro expansion preceded TCR sequencing of the sorted cells. A couple of donors provided sorted CD3+ CD8+ CD45RO- naive CD8 T cells at all three reinfection time points. TCRdb keeps only in-frame clones here, not all; method: immunoSEQ multiplex PCR. This table holds 40,000 to 45,000 clones, approximately 87% found once. CDR1 and CDR2 from the germline V gene are SGHNT and YYREEE (reference sequence). V shed 4 bases and J 3 bases; nucleotides not matched to a gene: 5. This CDR3 is built from 15 residues. The J gene is TRBJ2-2, the V gene TRBV5-4, with 8 bases identical to TRBD1. Source material: naive CD8+ T cells sorted from blood. This TCR came from a man in his late teens or twenties with hepatitis C virus infection. The CDR3 spells CASSRTGLDTGELFF. The CDR3 nucleotides are TGTGCCAGCAGCAGGACAGGGTTGGACACCGGGGAGCTGTTTTTT.